This is a list of T cell receptor beta chains from one sample in a study of graft-versus-host responses after intestinal transplantation. Profiling relied on immunoSEQ multiplex PCR, and the TCRdb table lists in-frame clones only, not all of them. The sample yields 80,000 to 90,000 clones, roughly nine tenths seen once. The antigens for these receptors are not known. The input for sequencing was unstimulated CD4+ T cells sorted from spleen or lymph node cells, taken before intestinal transplant. The receptors derive from a human donor who received an intestinal transplant. Both conserved end residues are part of each CDR3. The order of the fields is V gene, J gene, D gene, clone size, CDR3 DNA, CDR3 protein. D genes are given only for firm matches. Rows give clone size only sometimes, using once, few, many, or a class for an expanded clone.

V: TRBV5-5
J: TRBJ1-1
D: .
size: few
DNA: TGTGCCAGCAGCTTTGCAGTATCGAACACTGAAGCTTTCTTT
CDR3: CASSFAVSNTEAFF

V: TRBV18
J: TRBJ1-3
D: .
size: .
DNA: TGTGCCAGCTCACTGGCGGGCTCTGGAAACACCATATATTTT
CDR3: CASSLAGSGNTIYF

V: TRBV6-5
J: TRBJ1-2
D: TRBD1
size: .
DNA: TGTGCCAGCAGAAACAGGGGGTCAGGGCACGGCTACACCTTC
CDR3: CASRNRGSGHGYTF

V: TRBV7-3
J: TRBJ1-2
D: TRBD1
size: .
DNA: TGTGCCAGCAGCCCTTCCGACAGGGGCTATGGCTACACCTTC
CDR3: CASSPSDRGYGYTF

V: TRBV5-6
J: TRBJ1-1
D: .
size: .
DNA: TGTGCCAGCACCAAACCAGGGCGGACAGAAGCTTTCTTT
CDR3: CASTKPGRTEAFF

V: TRBV20-1
J: TRBJ2-7
D: .
size: .
DNA: TGCAGTGCTAGAGAACTATACGAGCAGTACTTC
CDR3: CSARELYEQYF

V: TRBV5-6
J: TRBJ1-2
D: TRBD1
size: .
DNA: TGTGCCAGCAGCGCGCGCAGGGGGTCTTATTTGGGCTACACCTTC
CDR3: CASSARRGSYLGYTF

V: TRBV18
J: TRBJ1-2
D: TRBD1
size: .
DNA: TGTGCCAGCTCACGGGACAGGGGGATCCGTAACTATGGCTACACCTTC
CDR3: CASSRDRGIRNYGYTF

V: TRBV27
J: TRBJ2-7
D: .
size: .
DNA: TGTGCCAGCAGTCCCACAGGGTTTTACGAGCAGTACTTC
CDR3: CASSPTGFYEQYF

V: TRBV7-9
J: TRBJ1-5
D: .
size: .
DNA: TGTGCCAGCAGCCTTCCAGGCAATCAGCCCCAGCATTTT
CDR3: CASSLPGNQPQHF